The clone carrying this TCR beta chain was seen ten or more times. At one end the junction does not follow the germline gene, possibly because of a read error. The source of the sample is a study of human T cells and chemical hapten exposure. Time point defined: patch test 3, about 24 weeks after DPC sensitization. Regarding treatment: therapeutic diphenylcyclopropenone sensitization with weekly scalp DPC. From germline, CDR1 is DFQATT and CDR2 SNEGSKA (reference sequence). The CDR3 spans 12 residues. A single record per CDR3 protein comes from TCRdb applying MiXCR to the RACE reads. This sample yields around 200,000 distinct CDR3 sequences, of which 20% to 25% are seen a single time; over 2% belongs to the top ten.

This chain links TRBV20-1 with TRBJ2-3; TRBD2 agrees at 13 bases. This clonotype was sampled from a woman between 40 and 50 years old with alopecia areata. Some clones in this sample may be carry-over from other donors' samples. Sequencing used whole blood, obtained in connection with sensitization to the hapten diphenylcyclopropenone (DPC). Here the CDR3 DNA reads TGCAGTACTAGCGGGAGGGGAGATACGCAGTATTTT. It codes for CSTSGRGDTQYF.